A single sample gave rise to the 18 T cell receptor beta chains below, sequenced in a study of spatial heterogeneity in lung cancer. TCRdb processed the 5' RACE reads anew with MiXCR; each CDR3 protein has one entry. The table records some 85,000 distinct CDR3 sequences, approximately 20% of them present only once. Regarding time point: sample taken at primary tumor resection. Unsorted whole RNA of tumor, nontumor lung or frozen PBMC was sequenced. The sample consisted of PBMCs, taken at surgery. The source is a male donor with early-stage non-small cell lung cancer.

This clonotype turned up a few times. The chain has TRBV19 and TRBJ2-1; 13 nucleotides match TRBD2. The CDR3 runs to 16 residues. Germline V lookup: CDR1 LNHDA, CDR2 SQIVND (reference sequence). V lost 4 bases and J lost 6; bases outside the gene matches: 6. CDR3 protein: CASSRRTSGRTNEQFF. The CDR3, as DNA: TGTGCCAGTAGTAGAAGGACTAGCGGGAGAACCAATGAGCAGTTCTTC.

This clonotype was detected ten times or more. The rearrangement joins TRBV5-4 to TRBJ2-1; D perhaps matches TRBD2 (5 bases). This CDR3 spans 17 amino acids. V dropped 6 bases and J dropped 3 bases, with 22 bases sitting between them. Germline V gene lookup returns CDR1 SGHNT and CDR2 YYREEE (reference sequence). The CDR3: CASTSAKVGSYYNEQFF. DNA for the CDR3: TGTGCCAGCACCTCGGCCAAGGTAGGGAGCTACTACAATGAGCAGTTCTTC.

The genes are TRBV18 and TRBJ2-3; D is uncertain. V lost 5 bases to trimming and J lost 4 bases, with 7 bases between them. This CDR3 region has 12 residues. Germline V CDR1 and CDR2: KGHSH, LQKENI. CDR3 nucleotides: TGTGCCAGCTCAGCCGAAGCAGATACGCAGTATTTT. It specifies CASSAEADTQYF.

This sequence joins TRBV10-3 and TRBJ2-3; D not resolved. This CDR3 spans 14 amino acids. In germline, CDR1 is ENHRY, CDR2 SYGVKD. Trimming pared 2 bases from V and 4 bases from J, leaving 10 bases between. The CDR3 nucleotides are TGTGCCATCAGTGAGCCGCCGAGTGCAGATACGCAGTATTTT. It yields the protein CAISEPPSADTQYF.

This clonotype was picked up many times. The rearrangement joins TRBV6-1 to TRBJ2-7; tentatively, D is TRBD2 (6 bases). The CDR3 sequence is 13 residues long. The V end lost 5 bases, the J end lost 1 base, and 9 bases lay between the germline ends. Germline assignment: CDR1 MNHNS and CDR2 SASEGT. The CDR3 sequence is CASSIADSYEQYF. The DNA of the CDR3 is TGTGCCAGCAGTATAGCGGATTCCTACGAGCAGTACTTC.

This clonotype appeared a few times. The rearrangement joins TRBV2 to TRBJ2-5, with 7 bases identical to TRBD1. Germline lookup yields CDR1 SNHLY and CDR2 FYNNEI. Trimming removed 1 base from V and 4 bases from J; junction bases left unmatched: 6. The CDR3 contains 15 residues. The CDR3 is CASSEVRGRGETQYF. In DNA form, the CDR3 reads TGTGCCAGCAGTGAAGTGAGGGGGCGCGGAGAGACCCAGTACTTC.

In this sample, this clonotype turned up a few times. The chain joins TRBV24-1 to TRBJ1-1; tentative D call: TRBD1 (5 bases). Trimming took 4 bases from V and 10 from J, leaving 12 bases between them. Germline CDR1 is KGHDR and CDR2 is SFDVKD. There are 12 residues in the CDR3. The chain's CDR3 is CATSDYGTRAFF. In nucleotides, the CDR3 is TGTGCCACCAGTGACTATGGGACTCGAGCTTTCTTT.

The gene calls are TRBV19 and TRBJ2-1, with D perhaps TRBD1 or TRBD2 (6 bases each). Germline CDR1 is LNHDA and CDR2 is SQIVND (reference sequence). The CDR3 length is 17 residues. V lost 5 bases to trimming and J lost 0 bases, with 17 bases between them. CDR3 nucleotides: TGTGCCAGTAGTCCACGACGGGGGACAAGCTCCTACAATGAGCAGTTCTTC. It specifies CASSPRRGTSSYNEQFF.

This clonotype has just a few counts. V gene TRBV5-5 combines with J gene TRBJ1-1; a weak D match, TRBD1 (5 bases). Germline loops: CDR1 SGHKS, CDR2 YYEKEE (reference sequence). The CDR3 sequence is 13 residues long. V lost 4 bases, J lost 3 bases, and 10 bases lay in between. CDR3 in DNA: TGTGCCAGCAGCGCCCAGGGAGACACTGAAGCTTTCTTT. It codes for CASSAQGDTEAFF.

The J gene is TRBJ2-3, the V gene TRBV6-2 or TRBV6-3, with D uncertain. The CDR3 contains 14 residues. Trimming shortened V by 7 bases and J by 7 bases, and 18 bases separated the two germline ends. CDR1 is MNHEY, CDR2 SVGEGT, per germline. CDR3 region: CASKPGQHAYTQYF. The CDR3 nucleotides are TGTGCCAGCAAACCGGGCCAACACGCTTATACGCAGTATTTT.

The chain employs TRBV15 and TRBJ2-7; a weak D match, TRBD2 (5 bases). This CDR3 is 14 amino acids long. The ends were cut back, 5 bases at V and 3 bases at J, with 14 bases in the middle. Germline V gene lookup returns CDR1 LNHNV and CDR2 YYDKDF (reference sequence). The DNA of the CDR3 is TGTGCCACCAGCTCCGTTAGTGGGAGCTACGAGCAGTACTTC. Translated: CATSSVSGSYEQYF.

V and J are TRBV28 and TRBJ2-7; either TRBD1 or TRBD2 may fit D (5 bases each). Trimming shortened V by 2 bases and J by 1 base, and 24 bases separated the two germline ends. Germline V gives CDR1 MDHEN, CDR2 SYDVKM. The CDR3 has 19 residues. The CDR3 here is CASSLPRVSLGTVSYEQYF. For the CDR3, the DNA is TGTGCCAGCAGTTTACCCCGCGTCTCCCTCGGGACGGTATCCTACGAGCAGTACTTC.

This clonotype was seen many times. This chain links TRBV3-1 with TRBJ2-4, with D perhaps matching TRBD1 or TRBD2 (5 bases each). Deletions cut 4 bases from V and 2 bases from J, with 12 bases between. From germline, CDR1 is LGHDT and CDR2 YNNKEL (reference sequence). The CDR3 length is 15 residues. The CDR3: CASSLWDGSKNIQYF. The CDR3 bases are TGTGCCAGCAGCCTTTGGGACGGCTCCAAAAACATTCAGTACTTC.

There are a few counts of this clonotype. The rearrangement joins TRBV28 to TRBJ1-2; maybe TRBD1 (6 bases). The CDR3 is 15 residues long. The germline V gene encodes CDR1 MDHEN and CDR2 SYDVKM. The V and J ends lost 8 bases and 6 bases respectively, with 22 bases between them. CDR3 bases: TGTGCCAGCGAATCCCGAAAGTCGGGGGCGGATGGCTACACCTTC. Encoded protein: CASESRKSGADGYTF.

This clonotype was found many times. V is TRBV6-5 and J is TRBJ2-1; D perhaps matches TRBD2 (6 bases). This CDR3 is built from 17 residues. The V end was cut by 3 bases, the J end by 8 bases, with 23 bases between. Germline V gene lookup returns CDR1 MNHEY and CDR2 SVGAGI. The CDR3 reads CASSYSVLLPGTDEQFF. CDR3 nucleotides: TGTGCCAGCAGTTATTCGGTACTTCTACCCGGGACTGATGAGCAGTTCTTC.

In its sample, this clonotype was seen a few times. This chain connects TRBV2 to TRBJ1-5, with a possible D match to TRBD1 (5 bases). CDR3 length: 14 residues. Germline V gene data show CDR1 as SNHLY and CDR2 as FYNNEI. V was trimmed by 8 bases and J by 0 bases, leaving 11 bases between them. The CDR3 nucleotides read TGTGCCAGCCAGGACATCCATAGCAATCAGCCCCAGCATTTT. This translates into CASQDIHSNQPQHF.

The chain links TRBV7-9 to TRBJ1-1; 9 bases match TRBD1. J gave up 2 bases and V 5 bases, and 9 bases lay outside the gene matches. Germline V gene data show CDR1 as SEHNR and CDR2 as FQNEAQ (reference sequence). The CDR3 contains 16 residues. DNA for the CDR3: TGTGCCAGCAGCCCCTCGCTGGGACAGGGAAACACTGAAGCTTTCTTT. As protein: CASSPSLGQGNTEAFF.

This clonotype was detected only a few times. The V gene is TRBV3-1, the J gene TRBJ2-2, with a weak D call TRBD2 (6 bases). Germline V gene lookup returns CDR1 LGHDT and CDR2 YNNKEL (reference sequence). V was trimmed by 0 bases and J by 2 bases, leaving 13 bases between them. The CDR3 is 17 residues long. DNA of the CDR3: TGTGCCAGCAGCCAAGAAGTCGGGGGACTTAACACCGGGGAGCTGTTTTTT. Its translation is CASSQEVGGLNTGELFF.